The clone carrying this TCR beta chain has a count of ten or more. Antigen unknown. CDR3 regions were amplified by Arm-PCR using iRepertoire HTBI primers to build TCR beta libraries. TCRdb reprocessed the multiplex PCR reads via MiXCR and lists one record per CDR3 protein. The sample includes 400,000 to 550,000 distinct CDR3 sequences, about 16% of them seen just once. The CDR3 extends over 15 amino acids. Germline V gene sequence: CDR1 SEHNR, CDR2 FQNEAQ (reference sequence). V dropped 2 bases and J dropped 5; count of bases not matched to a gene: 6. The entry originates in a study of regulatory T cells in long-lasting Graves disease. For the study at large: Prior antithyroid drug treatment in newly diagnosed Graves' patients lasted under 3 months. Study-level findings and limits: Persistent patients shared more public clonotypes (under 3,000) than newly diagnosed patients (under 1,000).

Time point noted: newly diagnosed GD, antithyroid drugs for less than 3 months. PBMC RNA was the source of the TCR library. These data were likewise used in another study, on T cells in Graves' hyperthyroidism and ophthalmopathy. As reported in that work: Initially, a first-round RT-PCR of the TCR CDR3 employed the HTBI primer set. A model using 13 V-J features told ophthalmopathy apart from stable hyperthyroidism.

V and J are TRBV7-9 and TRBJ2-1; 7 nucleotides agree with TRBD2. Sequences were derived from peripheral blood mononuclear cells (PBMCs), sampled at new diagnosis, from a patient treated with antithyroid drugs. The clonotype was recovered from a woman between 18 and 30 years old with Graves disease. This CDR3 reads CASSLRDYRDNEQFF. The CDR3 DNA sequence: TGTGCCAGCAGCTTAAGGGACTACCGCGACAATGAGCAGTTCTTC.